The 10 T cell receptor beta chains presented below share a single source sample, sequenced in a study of vaccination and CD4 T cells after COVID-19. The Oncomine TCR Beta short-read assay was what sequenced the DNA obtained from cultured CD4+ T cells. TCRdb reprocessed the PCR reads with MiXCR, giving one entry per CDR3 protein. This sample has thousands of distinct CDR3 sequences, with less than 55% found just once. Treatment: roughly ten-day PBMC culture with coronavirus spike peptide pools or control peptides (ViraFEST assay). Their recognized antigens are unknown. Material: CD4+ T cells from blood, cultured in vitro. These receptors were taken from a human donor who had recovered from COVID-19.

This clonotype was observed once. The V gene is TRBV11-2, the J gene TRBJ2-1, with 7 bases fitting TRBD2. The V gene end was trimmed by 6 bases and the J gene end by 6 bases; junction bases not matched to a gene: 8. The germline gives CDR1 SGHAT, CDR2 FQNNGV. This CDR3 is built from 14 residues. Here the CDR3 reads CASSTSGIGNEQFF. CDR3 DNA: TGTGCCAGCAGTACGAGCGGGATTGGCAATGAGCAGTTCTTC.

The chain couples TRBV20-1 to TRBJ2-2; 8 bases align to TRBD1. The CDR3 is made up of 14 amino acids. Trimming cost V 2 bases and J 11 bases; bases outside gene matches: 10. The germline gives CDR1 DFQATT, CDR2 SNEGSKA (reference sequence). CDR3 loop: CSARSRTGTNELFF. The CDR3 region has the DNA TGCAGTGCTAGATCTCGGACAGGGACCAACGAGCTGTTTTTT.

This clonotype has only a few counts. This chain connects TRBV30 to TRBJ1-5; D is unclear. The length of the CDR3 is 13 residues. Trimming took 0 bases from V and 9 from J, leaving 12 bases between them. Per the germline V gene, CDR1 is GTSNPN and CDR2 is SVGIG (reference sequence). The chain's CDR3 is CAWSVRVEWPQHF. The CDR3, as DNA: TGTGCCTGGAGTGTAAGGGTGGAATGGCCCCAGCATTTT. Supplemented by reference TRBV30 and TRBJ1-5, the full variable domain reads SQTIHQWPATLVQPVGSPLSLECTVEGTSNPNLYWYRQAAGRGLQLLFYSVGIGQISSEVPQNLSASRPQDRQFILSSKKLLLSDSGFYLCAWSVRVEWPQHFGDGTRLSIL.

This sequence joins TRBV7-6 and TRBJ2-7, with TRBD1 as a possible D gene (6 bases). CDR3 length equals 16 residues. The germline V gene encodes CDR1 SGHVS and CDR2 FNYEAQ. Trimming cost V 1 base and J 1 base, with 14 bases left between them. For the CDR3, the DNA is TGTGCCAGCAGCTTAGGACAGGCGCGCGATTCCTACGAGCAGTACTTC. Residues: CASSLGQARDSYEQYF.

This clonotype was seen a handful of times. The chain uses TRBV28 and TRBJ1-5, with D unresolved. Deletions cut 7 bases from V and 2 bases from J, with 6 bases between. The CDR3 is made up of 12 amino acids. The V gene's germline CDR1 is MDHEN and CDR2 SYDVKM. CDR3 DNA: TGTGCCAGCAAAGAAGGCAATCAGCCCCAGCATTTT. This encodes CASKEGNQPQHF.

This clonotype was recorded once. The chain couples TRBV6-2 or TRBV6-3 to TRBJ2-5, with TRBD2 matching over 7 bases. The trim removed 6 bases at V and 1 base at J, leaving 11 bases unmatched. Germline V CDR1 and CDR2: MNHEY, SVGEGT. The CDR3 covers 16 residues. CDR3 sequence (DNA): TGTGCCAGCAGCCCCGCCGGCCGGGGGGTCCAAGAGACCCAGTACTTC. It translates to CASSPAGRGVQETQYF.

The chain carries TRBV20-1 and TRBJ2-3; D is uncertain. Germline lookup yields CDR1 DFQATT and CDR2 SNEGSKA (reference sequence). The V end lost 6 bases, the J end lost 6 bases, and 10 bases lay between the germline ends. The CDR3 totals 11 residues. CDR3 in amino acids: CSAGYVDTQYF. The DNA for the CDR3 is TGCAGTGCCGGTTATGTCGATACGCAGTATTTT.

CDR3 loop: CASSFYQAQETQYF. CDR3 nucleotides: TGTGCCAGCAGCTTTTACCAGGCCCAAGAGACCCAGTACTTC. This chain connects TRBV7-2 to TRBJ2-5; D call uncertain. CDR1 and CDR2 (germline): SGHTA, FQGNSA. The CDR3 extends over 14 amino acids. Trimming took off 3 bases at V and 1 base at J, with 9 bases between the two ends.

The genes are TRBV7-3 and TRBJ2-2; possible D gene TRBD1, 5 bases. This CDR3 spans 15 amino acids. Trimming removed 3 bases from V and 4 bases from J, with 12 bases in between. CDR1 SGHTA and CDR2 FQGTGA come from the germline V gene. In nucleotides, the CDR3 is TGTGCCAGCAGCTTGGGGCTACTCTCCACCGGGGAGCTGTTTTTT. Protein product: CASSLGLLSTGELFF. Filled out from reference TRBV7-3 and TRBJ2-2, the complete variable domain reads GAGVSQTPSNKVTEKGKYVELRCDPISGHTALYWYRQSLGQGPEFLIYFQGTGAADDSGLPNDRFFAVRPEGSVSTLKIQRTERGDSAVYLCASSLGLLSTGELFFGEGSRLTVL.

This clonotype was seen just once. The chain joins TRBV7-9 to TRBJ1-4; maybe TRBD1 (5 bases). Germline CDR1 is SEHNR and CDR2 is FQNEAQ (reference sequence). There are 14 residues in the CDR3. V shed 8 bases and J shed 4 bases, with 14 bases lying between them. The DNA for the CDR3 is TGTGCCAGCCAATTGGTAGGGGTTAATGAAAAACTGTTTTTT. It translates to CASQLVGVNEKLFF. Full variable domain (remainder filled in from reference TRBV7-9 and TRBJ1-4): DTGVSQNPRHKITKRGQNVTFRCDPISEHNRLYWYRQTLGQGPEFLTYFQNEAQLEKSRLLSDRFSAERPKGSFSTLEIQRTEQGDSAMYLCASQLVGVNEKLFFGSGTQLSVL.